What follows describes a single TCR beta chain. Its specificity is not known. This sample was included in a study of somatic mutations in cytotoxic T cells in rheumatoid arthritis. General study results and limits: Clonality of CD8+ cells rose with age in rheumatoid arthritis patients but not healthy controls. With some 68 patients examined, roughly eight had a largest CD8+ clone exceeding 20% of CD8+ cells.

Data came from immunoSEQ multiplex PCR; TCRdb stores just in-frame clones and leaves some out. The sample holds 20,000 or so clones, about 85% seen once. V lost 7 bases, J lost 7 bases, and 15 bases lay in between. The CDR3 spans 13 residues. Germline lookup yields CDR1 SGHRS and CDR2 YFSETQ. The receptor comes from a woman aged 40 to 55 with rheumatoid arthritis. The chain combines TRBV5-1 with TRBJ2-1; D perhaps matches TRBD2 (5 bases). Sequencing input: CD8+ T cells sorted from blood. This CDR3 is CASSSGVWNEQFF. Written as DNA, the CDR3 is TGCGCCAGCTCCTCCGGGGTGTGGAATGAGCAGTTCTTC.